This is a list of T cell receptor beta chains from one sample in a study of Graves' ophthalmopathy and Graves' hyperthyroidism. TCRdb re-called the multiplex PCR reads with MiXCR, one entry per CDR3 protein. The table includes 650,000 to 900,000 distinct CDR3 sequences, 40% detected once. Material: peripheral blood. The receptors derive from an adult man with Graves' ophthalmopathy. CDR3s include the opening cysteine and the closing phenylalanine or tryptophan. A D gene is named only where the DNA matches it firmly. Rows may omit the clone size; those that give it use once, few, many or a size class.

V: TRBV19; J: TRBJ1-5; D: NA; size: NA; CDR3: CASSAAARDRPQHF; DNA: TGTGCCAGTAGTGCCGCAGCCAGGGACCGGCCCCAGCATTTT
V: TRBV9; J: TRBJ2-7; D: TRBD1; size: few; CDR3: CASSAGTGDHYEQYF; DNA: TGTGCCAGCAGCGCCGGGACAGGGGACCATTACGAGCAGTACTTC
V: TRBV7-8; J: TRBJ1-4; D: NA; size: many; CDR3: CASSLATMTNEKLFF; DNA: TGTGCCAGCAGCTTAGCGACGATGACTAACGAAAAACTGTTTTTT
V: TRBV29-1; J: TRBJ1-1; D: TRBD1; size: NA; CDR3: CSVARTGLNTEAFF; DNA: TGCAGCGTTGCCAGGACAGGGTTGAACACTGAAGCTTTCTTT
V: TRBV10-2; J: TRBJ1-5; D: NA; size: NA; CDR3: CASSPEEGGQPQHF; DNA: TGTGCCAGCAGCCCCGAAGAGGGCGGTCAGCCCCAGCATTTT
V: TRBV10-3; J: TRBJ1-2; D: NA; size: once; CDR3: CAIGGSLGDLGVYTF; DNA: TGTGCCATCGGAGGCAGCCTAGGGGATTTAGGAGTCTACACCTTC
V: TRBV29-1; J: TRBJ1-3; D: TRBD1; size: NA; CDR3: CSGNRGNTGNTIYF; DNA: TGCAGCGGAAACAGGGGGAATACTGGAAACACCATATATTTT
V: TRBV20-1; J: TRBJ1-5; D: NA; size: NA; CDR3: CSAPGAGIQPQHF; DNA: TGCAGTGCTCCCGGGGCAGGGATTCAGCCCCAGCATTTT
V: TRBV10-3; J: TRBJ1-1; D: NA; size: NA; CDR3: CASTAAEMNTEAFF; DNA: TGTGCCAGCACCGCGGCGGAAATGAACACTGAAGCTTTCTTT
V: TRBV10-3; J: TRBJ1-5; D: TRBD1; size: NA; CDR3: CASSPERGPNQPQHF; DNA: TGTGCCAGCAGCCCCGAGAGGGGGCCTAATCAGCCCCAGCATTTT
V: TRBV11-1; J: TRBJ1-5; D: NA; size: NA; CDR3: CASSLIHSNQPQHF; DNA: TGTGCCAGCAGCTTAATACATAGCAATCAGCCCCAGCATTTT
V: TRBV20-1; J: TRBJ1-1; D: NA; size: NA; CDR3: CSAREGELSEAFF; DNA: TGCAGTGCTAGAGAAGGGGAGCTATCTGAAGCTTTCTTT
V: TRBV25-1; J: TRBJ2-2; D: TRBD1; size: NA; CDR3: CASSAREEQGYTGELFF; DNA: TGTGCCAGCAGTGCTAGAGAGGAACAGGGGTACACCGGGGAGCTGTTTTTT
V: TRBV19; J: TRBJ1-5; D: NA; size: many; CDR3: CASRTTGRMVDQPQHF; DNA: TGTGCCAGTAGGACAACGGGACGCATGGTAGATCAGCCCCAGCATTTT
V: TRBV19; J: TRBJ2-7; D: TRBD2; size: few; CDR3: CASSSGGAHEQYF; DNA: TGTGCCAGTAGTAGCGGGGGGGCCCACGAGCAGTACTTC
V: TRBV7-2; J: TRBJ2-5; D: NA; size: few; CDR3: CASSSGGSQETQYF; DNA: TGTGCCAGCAGCTCAGGAGGGTCCCAAGAGACCCAGTACTTC
V: TRBV29-1; J: TRBJ2-7; D: NA; size: NA; CDR3: CSVAGGSEQYF; DNA: TGCAGCGTTGCGGGGGGCAGTGAGCAGTACTTC
V: TRBV7-2; J: TRBJ1-1; D: NA; size: NA; CDR3: CASSFYICSAPMGGMNTEAFF; DNA: NA
V: TRBV7-9; J: TRBJ1-2; D: TRBD1; size: NA; CDR3: CASSLAPGQGDYTF; DNA: TGTGCCAGCAGCTTAGCGCCGGGACAGGGGGACTACACCTTC
V: TRBV24-1; J: TRBJ1-5; D: TRBD1; size: few; CDR3: CATSDPGTGGVVDNQPQHF; DNA: TGTGCCACCAGTGACCCAGGGACAGGGGGTGTCGTCGACAATCAGCCCCAGCATTTT
V: TRBV7-9; J: TRBJ2-3; D: TRBD2; size: few; CDR3: CASSSGGSEYTQYF; DNA: TGTGCCAGCAGCTCGGGGGGGTCGGAGTATACGCAGTATTTT
V: TRBV7-2; J: TRBJ2-5; D: TRBD2; size: few; CDR3: CASSSAVPVAGRLQETQYF; DNA: TGTGCCAGCAGCTCGGCGGTTCCAGTAGCGGGTAGGCTCCAAGAGACCCAGTACTTC
V: TRBV25-1; J: TRBJ1-6; D: NA; size: NA; CDR3: CASSLFSPQGGDSPLHF; DNA: TGTGCCAGCAGTTTATTTTCCCCACAGGGTGGGGATTCACCCCTCCACTTT